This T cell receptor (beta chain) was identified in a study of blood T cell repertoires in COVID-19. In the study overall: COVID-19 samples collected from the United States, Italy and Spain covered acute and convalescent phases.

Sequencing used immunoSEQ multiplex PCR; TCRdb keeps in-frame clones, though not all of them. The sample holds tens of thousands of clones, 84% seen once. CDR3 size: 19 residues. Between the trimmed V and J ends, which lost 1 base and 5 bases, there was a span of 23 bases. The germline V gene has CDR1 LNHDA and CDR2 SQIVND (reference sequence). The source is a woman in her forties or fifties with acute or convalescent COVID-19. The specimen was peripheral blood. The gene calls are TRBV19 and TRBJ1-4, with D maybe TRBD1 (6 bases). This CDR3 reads CASSIVWAGVHRPNEKLFF. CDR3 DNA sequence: TGTGCCAGTAGTATAGTATGGGCAGGGGTCCACCGCCCCAATGAAAAACTGTTTTTT.